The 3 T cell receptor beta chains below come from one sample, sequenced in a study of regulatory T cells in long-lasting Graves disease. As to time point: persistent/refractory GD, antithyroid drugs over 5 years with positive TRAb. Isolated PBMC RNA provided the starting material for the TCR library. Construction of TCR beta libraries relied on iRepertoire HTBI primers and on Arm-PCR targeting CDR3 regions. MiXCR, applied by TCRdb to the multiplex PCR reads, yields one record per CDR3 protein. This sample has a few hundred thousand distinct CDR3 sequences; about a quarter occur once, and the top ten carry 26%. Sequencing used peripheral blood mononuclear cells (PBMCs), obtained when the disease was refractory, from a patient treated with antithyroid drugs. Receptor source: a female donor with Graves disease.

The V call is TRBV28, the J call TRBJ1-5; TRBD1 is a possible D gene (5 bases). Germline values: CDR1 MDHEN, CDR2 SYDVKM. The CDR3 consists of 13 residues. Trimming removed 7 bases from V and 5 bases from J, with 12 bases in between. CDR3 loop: CASTGNLDQPQHF. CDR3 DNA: TGTGCCAGCACAGGGAACTTGGATCAGCCCCAGCATTTT.

The CDR3 sequence: CASSTGGAEQPQHF. The DNA of the CDR3 is TGTGCCAGCAGCACAGGGGGCGCGGAGCAGCCCCAGCATTTT. This chain links TRBV28 with TRBJ1-5; 9 bases are shared with TRBD1. With V trimmed by 6 bases and J by 7 bases, 7 bases remained unmatched. This CDR3 region has 14 residues. CDR1 MDHEN and CDR2 SYDVKM come from the germline V gene. Based on the CDR3 plus reference TRBV28 and TRBJ1-5, the full variable domain is DVKVTQSSRYLVKRTGEKVFLECVQDMDHENMFWYRQDPGLGLRLIYFSYDVKMKEKGDIPEGYSVSREKKERFSLILESASTNQTSMYLCASSTGGAEQPQHFGDGTRLSIL.

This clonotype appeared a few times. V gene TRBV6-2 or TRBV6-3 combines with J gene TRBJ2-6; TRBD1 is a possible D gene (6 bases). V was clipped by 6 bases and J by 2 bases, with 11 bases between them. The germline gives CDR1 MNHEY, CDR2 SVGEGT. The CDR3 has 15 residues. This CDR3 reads CASRITGTGANVLTF. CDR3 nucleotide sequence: TGTGCCAGCAGGATCACAGGGACTGGGGCCAACGTCCTGACTTTC.